Each of the 29 T cell receptor beta chains below was sequenced from the same sample in a study of blood T cell repertoires in COVID-19. Method: immunoSEQ multiplex PCR; TCRdb's copy keeps in-frame clones and lacks some. The data hold some 130,000 clones, with about 86% observed a single time. The sample consisted of PBMCs or T cells enriched from blood (not recorded which). These receptors all come from a woman in her forties or fifties who had recovered from COVID-19.

The chain is built from TRBV10-3 and TRBJ1-5, with 12 bases that match TRBD1. Trimming took 6 bases from V and 6 from J; bases not matched to a gene: 15. The CDR3 has 18 residues. Germline V CDR1 and CDR2: ENHRY, SYGVKD. The CDR3 DNA reads as TGTGCCATCAGCGCTTCCGGGACAGGGGGCTTTGAGGGTCAGCCCCAGCATTTT. It translates to CAISASGTGGFEGQPQHF.

The chain combines TRBV19 with TRBJ2-7; the match to TRBD1 covers 10 bases. Looked up from germline, CDR1 is LNHDA and CDR2 is SQIVND (reference sequence). The CDR3 runs 15 residues. V shed 5 bases, J shed 2 bases, and the junction held 6 bases outside the gene matches. The CDR3 sequence is CASSGPGTGAYEQYF. The DNA for the CDR3 is TGTGCCAGTAGTGGGCCGGGGACAGGGGCCTACGAGCAGTACTTC.

V gene TRBV3-1 (or the pseudogene TRBV3-2) combines with J gene TRBJ2-2, with TRBD2 matching 7 bases. This CDR3 region has 12 residues. Per germline, CDR1 LGHDT and CDR2 YNNKEL (reference sequence). The J segment lost 6 bases and the V segment lost 7 bases, leaving 2 bases of the junction unmatched. The CDR3, as DNA: TGTGCCAGCACAACTAGCGCCGGGGAGCTGTTTTTT. It yields the protein CASTTSAGELFF.

The chain is built from TRBV6-1 and TRBJ1-2; tentative D call: TRBD1 (5 bases). The CDR3 has 13 residues. CDR1 is MNHNS, CDR2 SASEGT, per germline. Trimming removed 2 bases at V and 8 bases at J, with 12 bases between. Written as DNA, the CDR3 is TGTGCCAGCAGTGAATCAGGGCAGGAGGGCTACACCTTC. Its translation is CASSESGQEGYTF.

The chain couples TRBV18 to TRBJ1-2, with 9 bases identical to TRBD1. CDR3 size: 14 residues. Trimming at V came to 3 bases and at J to 7 bases, leaving 6 bases not matched to a gene. Germline CDR1 KGHSH, CDR2 LQKENI. The CDR3: CASSPGQGAGGYTF. The CDR3 nucleotides read TGTGCCAGCTCACCGGGACAGGGAGCGGGTGGCTACACCTTC.

A single count supports this clone. The V call is TRBV3-1 (or the pseudogene TRBV3-2), the J call TRBJ2-1, with 10 bases lining up with TRBD2. This CDR3 contains 15 residues. From germline, CDR1 is LGHDT and CDR2 YNNKEL (reference sequence). Trimming at V came to 4 bases and at J to 4 bases, leaving 4 bases not matched to a gene. The CDR3 region is CASSPLAGEYNEQFF. CDR3 DNA sequence: TGTGCCAGCAGCCCGCTAGCGGGGGAGTACAATGAGCAGTTCTTC.

The table lists this clone with a few counts. The chain recombines TRBV7-3 with TRBJ1-3; weak D call: TRBD1 (6 bases). The V end lost 5 bases, the J end lost 4 bases, and 9 bases lay between the germline ends. The CDR3 runs to 13 residues. The germline CDR1 and CDR2 sequences are SGHTA and FQGTGA. In nucleotides, the CDR3 is TGTGCCAGCAGCGCAGGGGTCGGAAACACCATATATTTT. This encodes CASSAGVGNTIYF.

The chain joins TRBV19 to TRBJ1-2; D ambiguous. The V and J ends lost 2 bases and 1 base respectively, with 5 bases between them. The length of the CDR3 is 13 residues. CDR1 is LNHDA, CDR2 SQIVND, per germline (reference sequence). This CDR3 is CASSIQYNYGYTF. The CDR3 DNA follows: TGTGCCAGTAGTATACAGTATAACTATGGCTACACCTTC. Based on the CDR3 plus reference TRBV19 and TRBJ1-2, the full variable domain is DGGITQSPKYLFRKEGQNVTLSCEQNLNHDAMYWYRQDPGQGLRLIYYSQIVNDFQKGDIAEGYSVSREKKESFPLTVTSAQKNPTAFYLCASSIQYNYGYTFGSGTRLTVV.

The CDR3 is CASSKRGTGVPTNEKLFF. DNA for the CDR3: TGCGCCAGCAGCAAAAGGGGGACAGGGGTCCCAACTAATGAAAAACTGTTTTTT. This chain joins TRBV4-3 and TRBJ1-4; 10 bases align to TRBD1. The CDR3 contains 18 residues. Trimming at V came to 5 bases and at J to 0 bases, leaving 9 bases not matched to a gene. Germline V gene data show CDR1 as LGHNA and CDR2 as YSLEER.

The chain joins TRBV3-1 (or the pseudogene TRBV3-2) to TRBJ1-3; D is ambiguous. Germline lookup yields CDR1 LGHDT and CDR2 YNNKEL (reference sequence). The V gene lost 0 bases and the J gene lost 0 bases, with 6 bases spanning the gap. This CDR3 is built from 15 residues. CDR3 nucleotide sequence: TGTGCCAGCAGCCAAGACAGTTACTCTGGAAACACCATATATTTT. Its protein is CASSQDSYSGNTIYF.

This clone was found once. V usage is TRBV23-1 and J usage is TRBJ2-1; TRBD2 matches at 11 bases. TRBV23-1 is classed as an ORF, of uncertain function. J lost 0 bases, V lost 3 bases, and 16 bases had no gene match. This CDR3 region has 21 residues. CDR3 residues: CASSHSRPGLADPSSYNEQFF. As DNA, the CDR3 is TGCGCCAGCAGTCACTCGAGGCCGGGACTAGCGGACCCGAGCTCCTACAATGAGCAGTTCTTC.

This chain joins TRBV12-3 or TRBV12-4 and TRBJ2-7, with D perhaps matching TRBD1 (6 bases). The CDR3 has 12 residues. The ends were cut back, 5 bases at V and 6 bases at J, with 11 bases in the middle. The CDR3 spells CASSPGHTEQYF. The DNA for the CDR3 is TGTGCCAGCAGTCCGGGACACACCGAGCAGTACTTC.

A few counts support this clone. The genes are TRBV19 and TRBJ2-7; TRBD1 matches 8 bases. CDR3 length equals 12 residues. Looked up from germline, CDR1 is LNHDA and CDR2 is SQIVND (reference sequence). V trimming: 5 bases; J trimming: 9 bases; junction bases outside the gene matches: 6. In DNA, the CDR3 is TGTGCCAGTAGTCAGGACAGGGCACTGCAGTACTTC. Amino acids: CASSQDRALQYF.

Only one count was recorded for this clone. The V gene is TRBV7-2, the J gene TRBJ2-3; weak D call: TRBD2 (6 bases). V was trimmed by 1 base and J by 9 bases, leaving 14 bases between them. The CDR3 length is 14 residues. Germline V gives CDR1 SGHTA, CDR2 FQGNSA. DNA of the CDR3: TGTGCCAGCAGCTTAGGGCGGGGAATAGGGACGCAGTATTTT. Translation gives CASSLGRGIGTQYF.

V and J are TRBV9 and TRBJ2-7; D might be TRBD2 (6 bases). Germline CDR1 is SGDLS and CDR2 is YYNGEE. The CDR3 covers 15 residues. The V and J ends lost 0 bases and 2 bases respectively, with 12 bases between them. The CDR3 sequence: CASSVEGGITYEQYF. Written as DNA, the CDR3 is TGTGCCAGCAGCGTAGAGGGCGGGATTACCTACGAGCAGTACTTC. The full variable domain, completed using reference TRBV9 and TRBJ2-7, is DSGVTQTPKHLITATGQRVTLRCSPRSGDLSVYWYQQSLDQGLQFLIQYYNGEERAKGNILERFSAQQFPDLHSELNLSSLELGDSALYFCASSVEGGITYEQYFGPGTRLTVT.

This chain joins TRBV7-8 and TRBJ2-1; D ambiguous. Trimming left V 3 bases short and J 4 bases short, with 7 bases between. CDR3 length: 13 residues. Germline CDR1 and CDR2: SGHVS and FQNEAQ. Here the CDR3 reads CASSLFTYNEQFF. CDR3 DNA sequence: TGTGCCAGCAGCTTGTTCACTTACAATGAGCAGTTCTTC.

This chain connects TRBV7-2 to TRBJ1-1; no clear D gene. Trimming took off 5 bases at V and 0 bases at J, with 10 bases between the two ends. The CDR3 spans 14 residues. In germline, CDR1 is SGHTA, CDR2 FQGNSA. The CDR3 here is CASSNFLMNTEAFF. The DNA for the CDR3 is TGTGCCAGCAGCAACTTTCTTATGAACACTGAAGCTTTCTTT.

This clone appeared a single time. V and J are TRBV3-1 (or the pseudogene TRBV3-2) and TRBJ2-1, with TRBD1 matching over 9 bases. CDR1 and CDR2 (germline): LGHDT, YNNKEL (reference sequence). The CDR3 consists of 16 residues. Germline trimming cut 4 bases from V and 6 bases from J; bases unmatched to any gene: 10. The CDR3 region is CASSLTPGQGVNEQFF. Here the CDR3 DNA reads TGTGCCAGCAGCCTCACACCGGGACAGGGCGTCAATGAGCAGTTCTTC.

This clone appeared once. This chain joins TRBV2 and TRBJ2-3; D possibly corresponds to TRBD1 (5 bases). V was cut by 1 base and J by 5 bases, with 10 bases left in between. Germline V gene data show CDR1 as SNHLY and CDR2 as FYNNEI. The CDR3 runs to 14 residues. CDR3 sequence: CASSEVGPRDTQYF. The CDR3 DNA reads as TGTGCCAGCAGTGAAGTGGGGCCGAGAGATACGCAGTATTTT.

The chain is built from TRBV6-6 and TRBJ2-7; tentative D call: TRBD1 (6 bases). The germline V gene has CDR1 MNHNY and CDR2 SVGAGI (reference sequence). Trimming shortened V by 7 bases and J by 0 bases, and 13 bases separated the two germline ends. This CDR3 region has 14 residues. Here the CDR3 DNA reads TGTGCCAGCATGGGACAAGCCTACTCCTACGAGCAGTACTTC. Amino acids: CASMGQAYSYEQYF.

There are a few counts of this clone. The rearrangement joins TRBV12-3 or TRBV12-4 to TRBJ1-2; 8 nucleotides match TRBD1. The CDR3 length is 12 residues. After removal of 6 bases from V and 4 bases from J, the junction contained 1 base not matched to a gene. CDR3 in DNA: TGTGCCAGCAGCCAGGGGGCCTATGGCTACACCTTC. Translated: CASSQGAYGYTF.

This chain joins TRBV5-4 and TRBJ2-7; D is undetermined. Germline V lookup: CDR1 SGHNT, CDR2 YYREEE (reference sequence). This CDR3 region has 12 residues. Trimming pared 2 bases from V and 1 base from J, leaving 4 bases between. In DNA form, the CDR3 reads TGTGCCAGCAGCTTTAGTTCCTACGAGCAGTACTTC. It encodes CASSFSSYEQYF.

The chain links TRBV30 to TRBJ2-7, with D perhaps matching TRBD2 (5 bases). The germline V gene encodes CDR1 GTSNPN and CDR2 SVGIG (reference sequence). V shed 4 bases and J shed 4 bases, with 11 bases lying between them. The length of the CDR3 is 12 residues. The CDR3 nucleotides are TGTGCCTGGACTAACAGCGGATACGAGCAGTACTTC. Residues: CAWTNSGYEQYF.

The chain uses TRBV7-2 and TRBJ1-1, with D perhaps matching TRBD1 (5 bases). V lost 4 bases and J lost 11, with 17 bases in between. This CDR3 spans 13 amino acids. Germline CDR1 is SGHTA and CDR2 is FQGNSA. The DNA of the CDR3 is TGTGCCAGCAGCTCATTTGGGGGGGATGGGGCTTTCTTT. Residues: CASSSFGGDGAFF.

This clone was detected only once. J is TRBJ2-5 and V is TRBV19; TRBD1 matches at 10 bases. The CDR3 length is 14 residues. With V trimmed by 4 bases and J by 4 bases, 3 bases remained unmatched. In germline, CDR1 is LNHDA, CDR2 SQIVND (reference sequence). The CDR3 DNA is TGTGCCAGTAGTACCAGGGACAGGGGAGAGACCCAGTACTTC. It encodes CASSTRDRGETQYF.

This clone was seen only once. The CDR3 loop is CASSVATGRRGTEAFF. CDR3 coding DNA: TGTGCCAGCAGCGTAGCTACGGGACGGAGGGGCACTGAAGCTTTCTTT. The chain couples TRBV9 to TRBJ1-1, with D maybe TRBD1 (5 bases). Germline assignment: CDR1 SGDLS and CDR2 YYNGEE. Trimming pared 0 bases from V and 4 bases from J, leaving 16 bases between. This CDR3 has 16 residues.

The chain is built from TRBV5-4 and TRBJ1-4; TRBD1 agrees at 7 bases. The CDR3 consists of 14 residues. The germline gives CDR1 SGHNT, CDR2 YYREEE (reference sequence). V was pared by 4 bases and J by 4 bases, with 4 bases of the junction left unmatched. The CDR3 loop is CASSPGQNNEKLFF. In nucleotides, the CDR3 is TGTGCCAGCAGCCCGGGACAGAATAATGAAAAACTGTTTTTT.

This chain joins TRBV6-5 and TRBJ1-5; 8 bases fit TRBD1. The length of the CDR3 is 15 residues. CDR1 MNHEY and CDR2 SVGAGI come from the germline V gene. V was clipped by 4 bases and J by 1 base; unmatched bases: 3. CDR3 sequence (DNA): TGTGCCAGCAGTTCACGGACAGGGAGCAATCAGCCCCAGCATTTT. It codes for CASSSRTGSNQPQHF.

This clone was found a few times. V and J are TRBV9 and TRBJ1-2, with TRBD1 matching 12 bases. From germline, CDR1 is SGDLS and CDR2 YYNGEE. This CDR3 region has 17 residues. V lost 2 bases to trimming and J lost 5 bases; unmatched junction nucleotides: 10. CDR3 bases: TGTGCCAGCAGCGTTCGGGACAGGGGGCATAGGTTGTATGGCTACACCTTC. It encodes CASSVRDRGHRLYGYTF.